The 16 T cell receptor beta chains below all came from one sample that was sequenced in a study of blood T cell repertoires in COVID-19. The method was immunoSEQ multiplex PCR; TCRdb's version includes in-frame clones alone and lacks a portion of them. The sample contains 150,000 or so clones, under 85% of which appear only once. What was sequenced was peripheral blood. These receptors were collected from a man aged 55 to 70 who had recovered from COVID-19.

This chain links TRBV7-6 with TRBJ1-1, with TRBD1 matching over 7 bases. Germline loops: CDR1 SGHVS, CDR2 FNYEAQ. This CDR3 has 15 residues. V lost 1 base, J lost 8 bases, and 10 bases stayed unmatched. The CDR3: CASSLEGATGTEAFF. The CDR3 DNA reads TGTGCCAGCAGCTTAGAGGGGGCAACAGGGACCGAAGCTTTCTTT.

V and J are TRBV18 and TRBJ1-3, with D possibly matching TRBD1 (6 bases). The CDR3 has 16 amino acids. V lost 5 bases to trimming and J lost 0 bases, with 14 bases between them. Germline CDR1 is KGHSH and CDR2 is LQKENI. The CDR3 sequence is CASSGGLSSSGNTIYF. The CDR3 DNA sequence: TGTGCCAGCTCAGGGGGCCTGTCGAGCTCTGGAAACACCATATATTTT. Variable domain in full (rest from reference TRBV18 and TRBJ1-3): NAGVMQNPRHLVRRRGQEARLRCSPMKGHSHVYWYRQLPEEGLKFMVYLQKENIIDESGMPKERFSAEFPKEGPSILRIQQVVRGDSAAYFCASSGGLSSSGNTIYFGEGSWLTVV.

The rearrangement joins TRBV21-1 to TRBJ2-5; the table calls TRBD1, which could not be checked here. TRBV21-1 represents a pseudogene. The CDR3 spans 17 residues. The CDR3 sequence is CASSLPGDIRGQETQYF. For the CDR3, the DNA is TGTGCCAGCAGCTTGCCCGGGGACATCAGGGGCCAAGAGACCCAGTACTTC.

CDR3 loop: CATWVGMEGNTEAFF. The CDR3 region has the DNA TGTGCCACGTGGGTCGGGATGGAGGGGAACACTGAAGCTTTCTTT. The V and J genes are TRBV6-5 and TRBJ1-1; D is unclear. The V and J ends lost 10 bases and 1 base respectively, with 19 bases between them. The CDR3 covers 15 residues. Germline values: CDR1 MNHEY, CDR2 SVGAGI.

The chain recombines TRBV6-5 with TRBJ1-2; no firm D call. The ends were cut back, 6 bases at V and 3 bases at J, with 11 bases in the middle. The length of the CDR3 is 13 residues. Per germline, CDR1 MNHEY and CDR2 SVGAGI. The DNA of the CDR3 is TGTGCCAGCAGCCCCGACACTTACTATGGCTACACCTTC. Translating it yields CASSPDTYYGYTF.

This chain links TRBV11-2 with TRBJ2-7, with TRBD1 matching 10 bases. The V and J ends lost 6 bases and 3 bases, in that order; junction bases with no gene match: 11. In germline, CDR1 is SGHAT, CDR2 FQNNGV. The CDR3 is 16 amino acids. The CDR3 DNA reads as TGTGCCAGCAGTTCTAGCCCGGGACAGGGGTTCTACGAGCAGTACTTC. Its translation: CASSSSPGQGFYEQYF.

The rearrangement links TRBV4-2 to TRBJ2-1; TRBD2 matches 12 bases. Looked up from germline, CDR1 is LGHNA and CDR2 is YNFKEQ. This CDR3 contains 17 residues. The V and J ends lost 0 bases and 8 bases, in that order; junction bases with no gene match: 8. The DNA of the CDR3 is TGTGCCAGCAGCCAAGAACCAACTAGCGGGGGGTTAGATGAGCAGTTCTTC. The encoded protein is CASSQEPTSGGLDEQFF.

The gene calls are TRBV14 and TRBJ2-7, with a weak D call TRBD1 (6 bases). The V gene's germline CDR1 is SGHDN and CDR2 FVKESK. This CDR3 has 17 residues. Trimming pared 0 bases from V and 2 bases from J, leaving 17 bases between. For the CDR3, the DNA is TGTGCCAGCAGCCAAGACAGTGTATGGGGGCGAGCCTACGAGCAGTACTTC. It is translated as CASSQDSVWGRAYEQYF.

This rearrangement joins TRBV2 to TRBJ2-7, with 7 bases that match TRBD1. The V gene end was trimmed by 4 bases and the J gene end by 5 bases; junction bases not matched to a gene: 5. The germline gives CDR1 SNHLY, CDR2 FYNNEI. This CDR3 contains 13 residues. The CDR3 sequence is CASSGQGPNEQYF. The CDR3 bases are TGTGCCAGCAGTGGACAGGGTCCAAACGAGCAGTACTTC.

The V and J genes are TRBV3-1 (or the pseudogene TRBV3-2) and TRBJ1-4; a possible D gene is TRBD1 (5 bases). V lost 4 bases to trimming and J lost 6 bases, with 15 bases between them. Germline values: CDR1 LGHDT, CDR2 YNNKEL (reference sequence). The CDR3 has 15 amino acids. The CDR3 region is CASSRRQTVDEKLFF. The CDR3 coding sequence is TGTGCCAGCAGCCGAAGACAGACTGTGGATGAAAAACTGTTTTTT.

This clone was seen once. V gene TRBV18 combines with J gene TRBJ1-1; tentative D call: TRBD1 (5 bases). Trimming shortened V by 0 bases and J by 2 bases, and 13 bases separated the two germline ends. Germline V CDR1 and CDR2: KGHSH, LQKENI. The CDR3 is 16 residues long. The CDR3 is CASSPPNRRVNTEAFF. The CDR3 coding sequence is TGTGCCAGCTCACCACCGAACCGCAGGGTCAACACTGAAGCTTTCTTT.

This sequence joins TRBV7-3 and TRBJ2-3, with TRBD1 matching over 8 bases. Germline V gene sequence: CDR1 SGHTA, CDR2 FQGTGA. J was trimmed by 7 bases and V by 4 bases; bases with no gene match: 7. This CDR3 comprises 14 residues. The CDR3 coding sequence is TGTGCCAGCAGCTATGGGACAGGTTTTAATACGCAGTATTTT. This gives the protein CASSYGTGFNTQYF.

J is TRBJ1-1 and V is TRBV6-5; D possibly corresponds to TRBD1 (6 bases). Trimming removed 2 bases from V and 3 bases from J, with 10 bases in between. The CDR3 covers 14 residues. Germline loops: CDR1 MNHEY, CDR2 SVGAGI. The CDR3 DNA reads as TGTGCCAGCAGTTACAGCCCAGGGGACACTGAAGCTTTCTTT. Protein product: CASSYSPGDTEAFF.

The CDR3 sequence: CAGTGTGAGNTIYF. CDR3 sequence (DNA): TGTGCCGGGACCGGGACAGGGGCTGGAAACACCATATATTTT. The chain employs TRBV7-2 and TRBJ1-3; 10 positions match TRBD1. V lost 11 bases to trimming and J lost 2 bases; unmatched junction nucleotides: 6. CDR3 length: 14 amino acids. In germline, CDR1 is SGHTA, CDR2 FQGNSA.

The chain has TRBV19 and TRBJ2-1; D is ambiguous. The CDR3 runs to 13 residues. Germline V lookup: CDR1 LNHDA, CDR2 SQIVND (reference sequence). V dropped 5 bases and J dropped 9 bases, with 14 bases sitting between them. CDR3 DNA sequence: TGTGCCAGTAGTCCCCGACACAATCTTGAGCAGTTCTTC. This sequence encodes CASSPRHNLEQFF.

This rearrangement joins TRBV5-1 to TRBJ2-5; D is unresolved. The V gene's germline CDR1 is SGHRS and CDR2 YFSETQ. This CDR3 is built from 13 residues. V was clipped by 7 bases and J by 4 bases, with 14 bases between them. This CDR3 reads CASRTPEVETQYF. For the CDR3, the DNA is TGCGCCAGCCGCACTCCCGAGGTAGAGACCCAGTACTTC.